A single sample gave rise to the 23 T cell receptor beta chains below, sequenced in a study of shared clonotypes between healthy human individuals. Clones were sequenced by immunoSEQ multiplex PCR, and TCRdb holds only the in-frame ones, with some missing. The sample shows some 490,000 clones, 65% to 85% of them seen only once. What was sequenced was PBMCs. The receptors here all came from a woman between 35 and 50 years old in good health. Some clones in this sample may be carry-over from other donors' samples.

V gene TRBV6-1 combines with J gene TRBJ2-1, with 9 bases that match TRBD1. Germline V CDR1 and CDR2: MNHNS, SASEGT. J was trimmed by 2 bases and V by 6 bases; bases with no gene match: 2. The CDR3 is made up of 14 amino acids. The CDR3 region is CASRGDRAYNEQFF. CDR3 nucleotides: TGTGCCAGCAGGGGGGACAGGGCCTACAATGAGCAGTTCTTC.

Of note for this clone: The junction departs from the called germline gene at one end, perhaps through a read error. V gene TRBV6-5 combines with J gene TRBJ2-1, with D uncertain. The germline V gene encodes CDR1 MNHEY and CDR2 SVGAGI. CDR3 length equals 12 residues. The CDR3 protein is CTSTDSYGEQFF. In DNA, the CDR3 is TGCACCAGCACCGACTCGTATGGGGAGCAGTTCTTC.

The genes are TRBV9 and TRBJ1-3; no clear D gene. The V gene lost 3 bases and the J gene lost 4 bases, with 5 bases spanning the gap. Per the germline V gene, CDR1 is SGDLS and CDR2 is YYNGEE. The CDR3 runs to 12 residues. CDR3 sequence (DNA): TGTGCCAGCAGCGATTCAGGAAACACCATATATTTT. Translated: CASSDSGNTIYF.

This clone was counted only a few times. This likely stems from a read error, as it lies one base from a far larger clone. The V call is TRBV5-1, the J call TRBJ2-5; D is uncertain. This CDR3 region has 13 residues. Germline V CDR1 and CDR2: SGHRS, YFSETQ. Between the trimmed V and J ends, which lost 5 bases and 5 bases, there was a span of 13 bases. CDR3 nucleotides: TGCGCCAGCAGTCGAACCGAACTGGAGACCCAGTACTTC. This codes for CASSRTELETQYF.

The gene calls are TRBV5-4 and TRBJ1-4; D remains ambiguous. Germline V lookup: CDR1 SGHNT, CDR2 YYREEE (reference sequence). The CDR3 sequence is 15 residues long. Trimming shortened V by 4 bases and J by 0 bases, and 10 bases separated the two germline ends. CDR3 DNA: TGTGCCAGCAGCAAGGACCTCGCAACTAATGAAAAACTGTTTTTT. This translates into CASSKDLATNEKLFF.

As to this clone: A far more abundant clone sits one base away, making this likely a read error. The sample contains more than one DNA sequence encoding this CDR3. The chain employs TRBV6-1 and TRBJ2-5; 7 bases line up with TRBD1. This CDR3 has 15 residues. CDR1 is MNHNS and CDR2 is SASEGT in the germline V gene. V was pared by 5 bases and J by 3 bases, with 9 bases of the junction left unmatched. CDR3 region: CASSPHRDREETQYF. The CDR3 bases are TGTGCCAGCAGTCCACACCGTGACAGGGAAGAGACCCAGTACTTC.

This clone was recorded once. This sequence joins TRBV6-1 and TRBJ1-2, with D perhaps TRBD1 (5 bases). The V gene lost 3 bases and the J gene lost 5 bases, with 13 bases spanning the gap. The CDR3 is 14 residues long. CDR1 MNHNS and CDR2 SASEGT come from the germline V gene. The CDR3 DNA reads TGTGCCAGCAGTGAGGGCGACAGCAATTATGGCTACACCTTC. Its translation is CASSEGDSNYGYTF.

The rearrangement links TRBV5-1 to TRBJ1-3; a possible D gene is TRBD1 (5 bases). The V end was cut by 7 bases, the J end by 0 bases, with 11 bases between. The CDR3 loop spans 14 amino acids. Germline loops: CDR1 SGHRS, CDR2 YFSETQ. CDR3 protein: CASSTGGSGNTIYF. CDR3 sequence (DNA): TGCGCCAGCTCTACAGGAGGCTCTGGAAACACCATATATTTT.

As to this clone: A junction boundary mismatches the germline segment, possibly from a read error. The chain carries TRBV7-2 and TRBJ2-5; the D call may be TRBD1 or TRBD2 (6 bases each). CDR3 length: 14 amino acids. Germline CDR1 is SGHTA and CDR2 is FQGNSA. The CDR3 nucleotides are TGTGCTAGCAGCGTAGCGGAGGGGGTGGGGACCCAGTACTTC. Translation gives CASSVAEGVGTQYF.

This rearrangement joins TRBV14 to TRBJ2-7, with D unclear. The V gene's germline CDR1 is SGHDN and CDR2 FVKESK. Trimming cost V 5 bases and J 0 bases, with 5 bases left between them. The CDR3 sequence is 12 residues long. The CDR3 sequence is CASSYSSYEQYF. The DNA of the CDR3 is TGTGCCAGCAGCTATAGCTCCTACGAGCAGTACTTC.

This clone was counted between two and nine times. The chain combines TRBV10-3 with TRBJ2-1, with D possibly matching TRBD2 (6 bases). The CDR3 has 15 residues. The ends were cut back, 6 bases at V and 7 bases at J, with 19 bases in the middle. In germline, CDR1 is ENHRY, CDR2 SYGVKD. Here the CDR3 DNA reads TGTGCCATCAGCTTTAGCGGCCCCGTGTGGAATGAGCAGTTCTTC. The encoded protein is CAISFSGPVWNEQFF.

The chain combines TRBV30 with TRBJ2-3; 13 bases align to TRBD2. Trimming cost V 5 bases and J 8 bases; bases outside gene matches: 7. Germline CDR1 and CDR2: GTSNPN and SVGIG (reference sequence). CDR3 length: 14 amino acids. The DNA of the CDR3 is TGTGCCTGGTCACTAGCGGGAGGGCCTGGTACGCAGTATTTT. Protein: CAWSLAGGPGTQYF.

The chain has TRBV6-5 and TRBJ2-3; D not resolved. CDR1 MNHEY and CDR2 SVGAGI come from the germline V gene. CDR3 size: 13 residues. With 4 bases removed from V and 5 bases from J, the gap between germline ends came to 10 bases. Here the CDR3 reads CASSSSVGDTQYF. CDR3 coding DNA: TGTGCCAGCAGTTCTAGTGTGGGAGATACGCAGTATTTT.

CDR3 DNA: TGCGCCAGCAGCCAAGGAGTGAGGGGCCGGGAGCTGTTTTTT. Translated: CASSQGVRGRELFF. The genes are TRBV4-3 and TRBJ2-2, with D perhaps being TRBD1 or TRBD2 (5 bases each). The V gene lost 1 base and the J gene lost 9 bases, with 12 bases spanning the gap. Looked up from germline, CDR1 is LGHNA and CDR2 is YSLEER. CDR3 length: 14 amino acids.

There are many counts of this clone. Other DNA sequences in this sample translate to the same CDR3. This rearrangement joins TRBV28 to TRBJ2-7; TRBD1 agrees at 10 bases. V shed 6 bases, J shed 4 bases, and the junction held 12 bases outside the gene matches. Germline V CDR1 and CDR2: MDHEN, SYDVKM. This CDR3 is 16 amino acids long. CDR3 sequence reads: CASRRSGTGVLYEQYF. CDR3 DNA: TGTGCCAGCAGAAGATCCGGGACAGGGGTCTTATACGAGCAGTACTTC.

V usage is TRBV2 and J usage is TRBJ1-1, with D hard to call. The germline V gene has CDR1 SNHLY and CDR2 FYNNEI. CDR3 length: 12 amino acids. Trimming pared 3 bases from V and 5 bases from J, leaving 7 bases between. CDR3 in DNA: TGTGCCAGCAGTGATTTGGAGACTGAAGCTTTCTTT. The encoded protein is CASSDLETEAFF.

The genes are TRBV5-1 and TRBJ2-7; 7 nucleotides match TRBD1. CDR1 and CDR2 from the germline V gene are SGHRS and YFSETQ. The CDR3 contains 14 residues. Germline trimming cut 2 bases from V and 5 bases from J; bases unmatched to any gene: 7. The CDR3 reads CASSLTGVRHEQYF. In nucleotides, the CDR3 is TGCGCCAGCAGCTTAACAGGGGTCCGGCACGAGCAGTACTTC.

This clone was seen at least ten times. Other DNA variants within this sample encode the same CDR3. The CDR3 DNA sequence: TGTGCCAGCAGCCTATTACAGGGCCCAACTAATGAAAAACTGTTTTTT. This sequence encodes CASSLLQGPTNEKLFF. V gene TRBV28 combines with J gene TRBJ1-4, with D perhaps matching TRBD1 (6 bases). This CDR3 is 16 amino acids long. Germline V gene lookup returns CDR1 MDHEN and CDR2 SYDVKM. Trimming stripped 6 bases from V and 0 bases from J, with 14 bases between.

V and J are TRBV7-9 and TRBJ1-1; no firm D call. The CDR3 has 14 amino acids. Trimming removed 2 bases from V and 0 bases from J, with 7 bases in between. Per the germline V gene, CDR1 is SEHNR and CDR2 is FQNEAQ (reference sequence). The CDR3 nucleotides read TGTGCCAGCAGCTTAACACAGTTGAACACTGAAGCTTTCTTT. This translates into CASSLTQLNTEAFF.

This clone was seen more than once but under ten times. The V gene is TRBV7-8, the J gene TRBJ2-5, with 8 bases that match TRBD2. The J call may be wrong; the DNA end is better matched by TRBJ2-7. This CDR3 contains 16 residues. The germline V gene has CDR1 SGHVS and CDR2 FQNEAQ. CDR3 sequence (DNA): TGTGCCAGCAGCTCTGGAGCGGGAGCAATAGTCTACGAGCAGTACTTC. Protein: CASSSGAGAIVYEQYF.

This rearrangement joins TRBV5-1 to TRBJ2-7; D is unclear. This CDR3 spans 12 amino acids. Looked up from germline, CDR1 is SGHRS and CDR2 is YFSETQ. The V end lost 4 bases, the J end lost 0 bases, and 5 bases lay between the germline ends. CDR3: CASSDNSYEQYF. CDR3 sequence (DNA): TGCGCCAGCAGCGACAACTCCTACGAGCAGTACTTC.

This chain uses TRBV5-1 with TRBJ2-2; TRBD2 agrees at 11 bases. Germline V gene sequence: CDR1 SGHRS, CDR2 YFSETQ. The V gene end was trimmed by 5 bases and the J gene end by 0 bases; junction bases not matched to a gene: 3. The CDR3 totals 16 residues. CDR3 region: CASRLAGAPNTGELFF. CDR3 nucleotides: TGCGCCAGCAGACTAGCGGGAGCCCCGAACACCGGGGAGCTGTTTTTT.

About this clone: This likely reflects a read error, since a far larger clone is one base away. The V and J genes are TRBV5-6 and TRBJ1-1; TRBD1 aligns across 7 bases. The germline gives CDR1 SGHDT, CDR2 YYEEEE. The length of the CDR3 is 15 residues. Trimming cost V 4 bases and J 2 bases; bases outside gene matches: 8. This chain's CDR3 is CASSAATGCNTEAFF. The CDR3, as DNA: TGTGCCAGCAGCGCCGCGACAGGGTGCAACACTGAAGCTTTCTTT.